The next 32 T cell receptor beta chains were all read from a single sample in a study of blood T cell repertoires in COVID-19. Repertoires were generated with immunoSEQ multiplex PCR, while TCRdb's copy carries only in-frame clones and drops some. The sample lists 250,000 to 300,000 clones, less than 85% occurring once. Sequenced input: peripheral blood. All receptors come from a man in his 60s who had recovered from COVID-19.

This clone was seen a handful of times. The V call is TRBV28, the J call TRBJ2-7; a possible D gene is TRBD2 (5 bases). V lost 8 bases and J 7 bases, leaving 15 bases between the germline ends. CDR1 is MDHEN and CDR2 is SYDVKM in the germline V gene. The length of the CDR3 is 12 residues. DNA for the CDR3: TGTGCCAGCCGAGGGCCATCGACTGAGCAGTACTTC. Translated: CASRGPSTEQYF.

This clone was seen a single time. CDR3 amino acids: CASSLRVQGYGYTF. DNA of the CDR3: TGTGCCAGCAGCTTGCGTGTACAGGGCTATGGCTACACCTTC. This chain connects TRBV5-8 to TRBJ1-2; D might be TRBD1 (6 bases). The CDR3 runs to 14 residues. Trimming took 1 base from V and 4 from J, leaving 11 bases between them. Germline CDR1 is SGHTS and CDR2 is YDEGEE.

V is TRBV5-5 and J is TRBJ2-3; TRBD2 aligns across 12 bases. The length of the CDR3 is 15 residues. From germline, CDR1 is SGHKS and CDR2 YYEKEE (reference sequence). V shed 4 bases and J 1 base; nucleotides not matched to a gene: 1. This CDR3 is CASSRLAGGTDTQYF. CDR3 in DNA: TGTGCCAGCAGCCGACTAGCGGGGGGCACAGATACGCAGTATTTT.

The rearrangement uses TRBV3-1 (or the pseudogene TRBV3-2) and TRBJ2-5; 10 bases line up with TRBD2. With 0 bases clipped from V and 5 bases from J, the junction kept 9 bases outside the gene matches. CDR1 and CDR2 from the germline V gene are LGHDT and YNNKEL (reference sequence). CDR3 length equals 17 residues. CDR3 bases: TGTGCCAGCAGCCAAGATCTCAGCGGGAGGGCCTCCGAGACCCAGTACTTC. This sequence encodes CASSQDLSGRASETQYF.

The CDR3 DNA reads TGTGCCAGCAGTTACAGGGGTGGAGAGCAGTTCTTC. It is translated as CASSYRGGEQFF. V gene TRBV2 combines with J gene TRBJ2-1, with 7 bases aligning to TRBD1. V gave up 5 bases and J gave up 10 bases; unmatched junction bases: 5. The germline V gene encodes CDR1 SNHLY and CDR2 FYNNEI. The CDR3 is 12 amino acids.

This clone was observed a handful of times. This chain links TRBV11-2 with TRBJ2-7, with D uncertain. Between the trimmed V and J ends, which lost 5 bases and 0 bases, there was a span of 5 bases. The V gene's germline CDR1 is SGHAT and CDR2 FQNNGV. There are 12 residues in the CDR3. The CDR3 protein is CASSPVSYEQYF. The DNA for the CDR3 is TGTGCCAGCAGCCCGGTCTCCTACGAGCAGTACTTC.

This clone was counted a few times. This sequence joins TRBV14 and TRBJ2-7; TRBD2 is a possible D gene (6 bases). Germline CDR1 is SGHDN and CDR2 is FVKESK. Trimming pared 1 base from V and 5 bases from J, leaving 12 bases between. This CDR3 region has 14 residues. The CDR3 region has the DNA TGTGCCAGCAGCCAAGTCCGGGGGTTTAACGAGCAGTACTTC. This encodes CASSQVRGFNEQYF.

J is TRBJ1-4 and V is TRBV12-5; D might be TRBD1 (6 bases). Trimming left V 6 bases short and J 5 bases short, with 10 bases between. The CDR3 has 13 amino acids. CDR1 and CDR2 (germline): LGHNT, FRNRAP. CDR3 sequence reads: CASGRTGNEKLFF. The CDR3 nucleotides are TGTGCTAGTGGGCGTACAGGGAATGAAAAACTGTTTTTT.

V gene TRBV25-1 combines with J gene TRBJ2-7, with D perhaps matching TRBD1 (5 bases). Germline V CDR1 and CDR2: MGHDK, SYGVNS. V was cut by 4 bases and J by 1 base, with 8 bases left in between. There are 13 residues in the CDR3. DNA of the CDR3: TGTGCCAGCAGTGTCGCAGGGTCCTACGAGCAGTACTTC. Protein sequence: CASSVAGSYEQYF.

The chain links TRBV7-2 to TRBJ1-1; possibly TRBD1 for D (6 bases). V was trimmed by 4 bases and J by 6 bases, leaving 9 bases between them. This CDR3 has 12 residues. Per the germline V gene, CDR1 is SGHTA and CDR2 is FQGNSA. In nucleotides, the CDR3 is TGTGCCAGCAGCTCGGACAGACCTGAAGCTTTCTTT. Translating it yields CASSSDRPEAFF.

The J gene is TRBJ2-7, the V gene TRBV4-1; D call uncertain. Germline loops: CDR1 MGHRA, CDR2 YSYEKL. Trimming took off 0 bases at V and 0 bases at J, with 9 bases between the two ends. The CDR3 covers 15 residues. This chain's CDR3 is CASSQEAIPSYEQYF. CDR3 nucleotide sequence: TGCGCCAGCAGCCAAGAAGCCATCCCCTCCTACGAGCAGTACTTC.

The chain employs TRBV7-6 and TRBJ1-4, with D unresolved. V dropped 5 bases and J dropped 2 bases, with 15 bases sitting between them. The CDR3 is 16 amino acids. CDR1 is SGHVS, CDR2 FNYEAQ, per germline. The CDR3, as DNA: TGTGCCAGCAGCGGGTGGAGGGCTGGGACTAATGAAAAACTGTTTTTT. Amino acid sequence: CASSGWRAGTNEKLFF.

This clone was counted once. The chain employs TRBV2 and TRBJ2-5, with no clear D. The germline V gene encodes CDR1 SNHLY and CDR2 FYNNEI. This CDR3 spans 11 amino acids. Trimming stripped 7 bases from V and 2 bases from J, with 5 bases between. The CDR3 region is CASNRQETQYF. In DNA, the CDR3 is TGTGCCAGCAACAGACAAGAGACCCAGTACTTC.

V gene TRBV12-5 combines with J gene TRBJ2-7, with TRBD2 matching 7 bases. Germline CDR1 is LGHNT and CDR2 is FRNRAP. J was trimmed by 4 bases and V by 6 bases; bases with no gene match: 9. The CDR3 is 14 residues long. The CDR3 region has the DNA TGTGCTAGTGGCCCCCCCGGGACTAAATACGAGCAGTACTTC. It specifies CASGPPGTKYEQYF.

This sequence joins TRBV4-2 and TRBJ2-3; 13 bases are a match to TRBD2. The CDR3 length is 19 residues. CDR1 and CDR2 from the germline V gene are LGHNA and YNFKEQ. The V gene end was trimmed by 0 bases and the J gene end by 4 bases; junction bases not matched to a gene: 10. The CDR3 sequence: CASSQDATSGGAFADTQYF. Written as DNA, the CDR3 is TGTGCCAGCAGCCAAGATGCAACTAGCGGGGGGGCCTTTGCAGATACGCAGTATTTT.

The J gene is TRBJ2-7, the V gene TRBV2, with 8 bases lining up with TRBD2. Trimming removed 7 bases from V and 3 bases from J; junction bases left unmatched: 8. Germline loops: CDR1 SNHLY, CDR2 FYNNEI. The CDR3 contains 14 residues. The CDR3 DNA follows: TGTGCCAGCAAGATTCGGACTAGCAGCTACGAGCAGTACTTC. This sequence encodes CASKIRTSSYEQYF.

This clone was recorded only once. The genes are TRBV21-1 and TRBJ1-3; TRBD1 is the table's D call and was not checked against the DNA. TRBV21-1 corresponds to a pseudogene. CDR3 length equals 18 residues. The CDR3: CASSNGARQGFAGNTIYF. The DNA of the CDR3 is TGTGCCAGCAGCAATGGGGCCCGGCAGGGGTTCGCTGGAAACACCATATATTTT.

The chain is built from TRBV5-8 and TRBJ1-2; TRBD1 agrees at 8 bases. The germline CDR1 and CDR2 sequences are SGHTS and YDEGEE. J gave up 7 bases and V 0 bases, and 8 bases lay outside the gene matches. There are 15 residues in the CDR3. CDR3 DNA: TGTGCCAGCAGCTTGGCTCTGACAGGGGCCTCTGGCTACACCTTC. This translates into CASSLALTGASGYTF.

The J gene is TRBJ1-1, the V gene TRBV5-4; 8 nucleotides align to TRBD1. The V and J ends lost 4 bases and 0 bases, in that order; junction bases with no gene match: 11. The CDR3 consists of 17 residues. CDR1 and CDR2 (germline): SGHNT, YYREEE (reference sequence). The CDR3 DNA is TGTGCCAGCAGCCGGGGGGCAGGGGGCGCGTTGAACACTGAAGCTTTCTTT. Its translation is CASSRGAGGALNTEAFF.

This chain connects TRBV6-5 to TRBJ1-4; D might be TRBD1 (5 bases). V was cut by 7 bases and J by 7 bases, with 13 bases left in between. CDR3 size: 13 residues. Germline V CDR1 and CDR2: MNHEY, SVGAGI. The CDR3 sequence: CASTGWGGEKLFF. As DNA, the CDR3 is TGTGCCAGCACGGGGTGGGGGGGTGAAAAACTGTTTTTT.

The J gene is TRBJ2-1, the V gene TRBV7-2; 9 positions match TRBD2. The J segment lost 7 bases and the V segment lost 3 bases, leaving 4 bases of the junction unmatched. Looked up from germline, CDR1 is SGHTA and CDR2 is FQGNSA. There are 14 residues in the CDR3. DNA for the CDR3: TGTGCCAGCAGCTTTAGCGGGAGTTCGAATGAGCAGTTCTTC. Amino acids: CASSFSGSSNEQFF.

This chain joins TRBV7-8 and TRBJ1-2, with no clear D. Germline V gene data show CDR1 as SGHVS and CDR2 as FQNEAQ. V was clipped by 0 bases and J by 2 bases, with 10 bases between them. The CDR3 is 15 amino acids. The CDR3 region is CASSLAVGANYGYTF. The CDR3 nucleotides are TGTGCCAGCAGCTTAGCTGTCGGTGCGAACTATGGCTACACCTTC.

The chain recombines TRBV21-1 with TRBJ2-2; the table's TRBD2 call for D was not verified on the DNA. TRBV21-1 corresponds to a pseudogene. There are 16 residues in the CDR3. The CDR3 here is CASSLGLAENTGELFF. The CDR3 DNA sequence: TGTGCCAGCAGCTTGGGACTAGCGGAGAACACCGGGGAGCTGTTTTTT.

The chain uses TRBV7-9 and TRBJ1-2, with D uncertain. The CDR3 totals 14 residues. The germline V and J ends were trimmed by 3 bases and 5 bases, with 13 bases remaining between them. Germline loops: CDR1 SEHNR, CDR2 FQNEAQ (reference sequence). The CDR3 loop is CASSFTEAGYGYTF. DNA for the CDR3: TGTGCCAGCAGCTTTACCGAGGCTGGGTATGGCTACACCTTC.

V and J are TRBV11-2 and TRBJ1-2, with TRBD1 matching 9 bases. This CDR3 spans 16 amino acids. CDR1 is SGHAT and CDR2 is FQNNGV in the germline V gene. V shed 4 bases, J shed 7 bases, and the junction held 13 bases outside the gene matches. CDR3: CASSSLDRGVLGGYTF. The CDR3 DNA is TGTGCCAGCAGCTCCCTGGACAGGGGTGTTTTAGGTGGCTACACCTTC.

The CDR3 reads CASSAGQASSYEQYF. In DNA form, the CDR3 reads TGCGCCAGCAGCGCCGGCCAGGCCAGCTCCTACGAGCAGTACTTC. The V and J genes are TRBV5-1 and TRBJ2-7; D call uncertain. The CDR3 runs 15 residues. The V gene lost 4 bases and the J gene lost 0 bases, with 14 bases spanning the gap. From germline, CDR1 is SGHRS and CDR2 YFSETQ.

V usage is TRBV15 and J usage is TRBJ2-3; TRBD2 matches 7 bases. The germline V gene encodes CDR1 LNHNV and CDR2 YYDKDF (reference sequence). V dropped 3 bases and J dropped 1; count of bases not matched to a gene: 4. CDR3 length: 15 amino acids. The CDR3 DNA is TGTGCCACCAGCAGTGGGGGGGGTGGCACAGATACGCAGTATTTT. It translates to CATSSGGGGTDTQYF.

This rearrangement joins TRBV5-1 to TRBJ2-2; D is perhaps TRBD1 (6 bases). CDR1 is SGHRS and CDR2 is YFSETQ in the germline V gene. This CDR3 has 16 residues. V was clipped by 0 bases and J by 4 bases, with 13 bases between them. This CDR3 reads CASSLGQGLGTGELFF. The DNA for the CDR3 is TGCGCCAGCAGCTTGGGTCAGGGGTTGGGCACCGGGGAGCTGTTTTTT.

CDR3 sequence reads: CASSFPQGNNEQFF. In DNA, the CDR3 is TGTGCCAGCAGCTTCCCACAGGGCAACAATGAGCAGTTCTTC. The chain combines TRBV5-4 with TRBJ2-1, with D maybe TRBD1 (6 bases). Germline-derived CDR1 and CDR2 are SGHNT and YYREEE (reference sequence). The CDR3 contains 14 residues. The V end lost 2 bases, the J end lost 5 bases, and 11 bases lay between the germline ends.

The rearrangement joins TRBV15 to TRBJ2-1; D is possibly TRBD1 (6 bases). Trimming pared 8 bases from V and 3 bases from J, leaving 20 bases between. Germline CDR1 and CDR2: LNHNV and YYDKDF (reference sequence). The CDR3 loop spans 16 amino acids. The DNA of the CDR3 is TGTGCCACCCACGAGGGCGGCAGGGGATTCTACAATGAGCAGTTCTTC. Translated: CATHEGGRGFYNEQFF.

The rearrangement joins TRBV3-1 (or the pseudogene TRBV3-2) to TRBJ1-1; D possibly corresponds to TRBD1 (5 bases). Germline loops: CDR1 LGHDT, CDR2 YNNKEL (reference sequence). The length of the CDR3 is 14 residues. Trimming pared 1 base from V and 1 base from J, leaving 7 bases between. The CDR3 nucleotides read TGTGCCAGCAGCCAAGGGCAGGGGAACACTGAAGCTTTCTTT. Protein product: CASSQGQGNTEAFF.

The gene calls are TRBV7-9 and TRBJ2-7, with 8 bases matching TRBD1. Trimming removed 4 bases from V and 2 bases from J; junction bases left unmatched: 7. There are 15 residues in the CDR3. Germline lookup yields CDR1 SEHNR and CDR2 FQNEAQ (reference sequence). In nucleotides, the CDR3 is TGTGCCAGCAGCTCTACCGACAGGGGACCCTACGAGCAGTACTTC. Protein: CASSSTDRGPYEQYF.